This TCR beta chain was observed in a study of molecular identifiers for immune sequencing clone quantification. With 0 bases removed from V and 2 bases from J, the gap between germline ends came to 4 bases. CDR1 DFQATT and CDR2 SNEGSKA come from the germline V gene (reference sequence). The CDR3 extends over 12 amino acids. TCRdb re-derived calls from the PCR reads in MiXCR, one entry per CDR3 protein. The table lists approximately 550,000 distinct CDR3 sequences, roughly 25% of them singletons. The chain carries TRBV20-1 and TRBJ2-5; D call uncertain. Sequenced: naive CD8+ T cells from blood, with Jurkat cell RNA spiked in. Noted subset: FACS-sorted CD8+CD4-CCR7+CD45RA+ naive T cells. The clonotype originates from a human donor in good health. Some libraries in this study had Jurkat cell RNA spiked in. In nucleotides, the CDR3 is TGCAGTGCTAGAGAGGTTCAAGAGACCCAGTACTTC. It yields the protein CSAREVQETQYF.